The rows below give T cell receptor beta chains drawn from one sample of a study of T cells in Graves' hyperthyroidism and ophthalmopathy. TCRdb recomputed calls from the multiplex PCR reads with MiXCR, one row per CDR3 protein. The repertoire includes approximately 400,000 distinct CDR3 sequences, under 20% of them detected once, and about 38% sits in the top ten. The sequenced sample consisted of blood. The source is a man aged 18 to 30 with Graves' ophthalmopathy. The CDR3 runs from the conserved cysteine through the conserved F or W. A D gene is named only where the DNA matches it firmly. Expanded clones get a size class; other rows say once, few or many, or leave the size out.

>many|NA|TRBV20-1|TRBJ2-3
CSADVQGLLTDTQYF
TGCAGTGCGGACGTACAGGGCCTTCTCACAGATACGCAGTATTTT
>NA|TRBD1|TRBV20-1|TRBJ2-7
CSAIDRGREQYF
TGCAGTGCTATCGACAGGGGGCGCGAGCAGTACTTC
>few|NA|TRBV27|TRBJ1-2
CASSFGINYGYTF
TGTGCCAGCAGTTTCGGCATTAACTATGGCTACACCTTC
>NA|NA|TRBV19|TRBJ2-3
CASSVARGSTDTQYF
TGTGCCAGTAGTGTTGCAAGGGGATCCACAGATACGCAGTATTTT
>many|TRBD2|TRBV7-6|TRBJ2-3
CASSLALGGSTDTQYF
TGTGCCAGCAGCTTAGCGCTGGGGGGGAGCACAGATACGCAGTATTTT
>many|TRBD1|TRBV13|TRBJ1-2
CASSLRTGAYGYTF
TGTGCCAGCAGCCTCCGGACAGGGGCCTATGGCTACACCTTC
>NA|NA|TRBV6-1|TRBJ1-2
CASSYDLGGSYGYTF
TGTGCCAGCAGTTACGACCTAGGGGGAAGCTATGGCTACACCTTC
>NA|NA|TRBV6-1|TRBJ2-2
CASSGLGATGELFF
TGTGCCAGCAGTGGATTGGGAGCCACCGGGGAGCTGTTTTTT
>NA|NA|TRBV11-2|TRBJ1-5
CASSLDRGVNQPQHF
TGTGCCAGCAGCTTAGACAGGGGAGTCAATCAGCCCCAGCATTTT
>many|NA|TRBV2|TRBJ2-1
CASSEWDNNEQFF
TGTGCCAGCAGTGAGTGGGACAACAATGAGCAGTTCTTC
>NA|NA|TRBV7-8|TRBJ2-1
CASSFYICSARTPGQPYEQFF
NA
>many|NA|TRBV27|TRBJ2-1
CASSLGPLAGEQFF
TGTGCCAGCAGTTTGGGGCCACTGGCGGGTGAGCAGTTCTTC
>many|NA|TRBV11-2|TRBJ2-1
CASSLDVGGFNEQFF
TGTGCCAGCAGCTTAGATGTGGGGGGCTTCAATGAGCAGTTCTTC
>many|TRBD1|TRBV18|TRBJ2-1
CASSPPNRGSYNEQFF
TGTGCCAGCTCACCACCGAACAGGGGGTCGTACAATGAGCAGTTCTTC
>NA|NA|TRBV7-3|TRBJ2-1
CASSLTRDFGYNEQFF
TGTGCCAGCAGCTTAACGCGGGACTTCGGGTACAATGAGCAGTTCTTC
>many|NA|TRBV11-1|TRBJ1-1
CASSLDDRPNTEAFF
TGTGCCAGCAGCTTAGATGACAGGCCGAACACTGAAGCTTTCTTT
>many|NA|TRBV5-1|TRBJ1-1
CASSLDARVNTEAFF
TGCGCCAGCAGCTTGGATGCCAGGGTGAACACTGAAGCTTTCTTT
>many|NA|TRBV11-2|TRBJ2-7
CASSLTYEQYF
TGTGCCAGCAGCTTGACCTACGAGCAGTACTTC
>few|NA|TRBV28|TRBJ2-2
CASSPGPGGGELFF
TGTGCCAGCAGCCCGGGCCCTGGGGGCGGGGAGCTGTTTTTT
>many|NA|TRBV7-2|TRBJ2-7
CASSPRQDRYEQYF
TGTGCCAGCAGCCCTCGGCAGGACCGTTACGAGCAGTACTTC
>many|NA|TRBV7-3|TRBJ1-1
CASSVEPNTEAFF
TGTGCCAGCAGCGTCGAGCCGAACACTGAAGCTTTCTTT
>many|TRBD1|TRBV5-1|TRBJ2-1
CASSLAGTGYNEQFF
TGCGCCAGCAGCTTGGCCGGGACAGGATACAATGAGCAGTTCTTC
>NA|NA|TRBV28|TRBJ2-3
CASSFYRVPADTQYF
TGTGCCAGCAGTTTTTACAGGGTTCCCGCAGATACGCAGTATTTT
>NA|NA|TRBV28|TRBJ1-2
CASSPYYGGYGYTF
TGTGCCAGCAGTCCGTACTATGGGGGCTATGGCTACACCTTC
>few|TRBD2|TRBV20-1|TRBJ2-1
CSAIPTSGRYNEQFF
TGCAGTGCTATCCCGACTAGCGGGCGATACAATGAGCAGTTCTTC
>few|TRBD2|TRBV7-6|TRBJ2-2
CASSLAPSGGSNTGELFF
TGTGCCAGCAGCTTAGCCCCTAGCGGGGGGTCGAACACCGGGGAGCTGTTTTTT
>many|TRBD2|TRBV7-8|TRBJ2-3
CASIIQRGRTDTQYF
TGTGCCAGCATCATACAGCGGGGCCGCACAGATACGCAGTATTTT
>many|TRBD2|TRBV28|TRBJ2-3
CASSLGTSGGYTQYF
TGTGCCAGCAGTTTGGGGACTAGCGGGGGGTATACGCAGTATTTT
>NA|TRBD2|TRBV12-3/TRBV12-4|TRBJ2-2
CASTWALAGDAGELFF
TGTGCCAGCACTTGGGCCCTAGCGGGGGACGCGGGGGAGCTGTTTTTT
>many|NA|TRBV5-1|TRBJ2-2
CASSLASNTGELFF
TGCGCCAGCAGCTTGGCTTCGAACACCGGGGAGCTGTTTTTT
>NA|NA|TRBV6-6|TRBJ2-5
CASSYSAGVLETQYF
TGTGCCAGCAGTTACTCAGCAGGGGTCCTGGAGACCCAGTACTTC
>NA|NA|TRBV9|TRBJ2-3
CASNVAGGGHEDTQYF
TGTGCCAGCAACGTAGCTGGGGGGGGGCACGAAGATACGCAGTATTTT
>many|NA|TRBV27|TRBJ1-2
CATATAGYGYTF
TGTGCCACCGCGACTGCGGGCTATGGCTACACCTTC
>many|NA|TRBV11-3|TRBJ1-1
CASSLGTGGNTEAFF
TGTGCCAGCAGCTTGGGTACGGGCGGGAACACTGAAGCTTTCTTT
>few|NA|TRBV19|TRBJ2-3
CASKRSGTDTQYF
TGTGCGAGTAAAAGGTCGGGGACAGATACGCAGTATTTT
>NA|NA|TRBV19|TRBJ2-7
CASSISPTSEQYF
TGTGCCAGTAGTATATCCCCCACTTCCGAGCAGTACTTC
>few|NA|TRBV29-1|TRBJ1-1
CSVARSGTQWTEAFF
TGCAGCGTTGCCCGTTCAGGTACCCAATGGACTGAAGCTTTCTTT
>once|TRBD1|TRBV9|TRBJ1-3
CASSVDSQGAGNTIYF
TGTGCCAGCAGCGTAGATTCGCAGGGGGCTGGAAACACCATATATTTT
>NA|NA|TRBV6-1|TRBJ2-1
CASSIDRNEQFF
TGTGCCAGCAGCATCGACAGAAATGAGCAGTTCTTC
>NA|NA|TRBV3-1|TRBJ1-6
CASSPRTDYNSPLHF
TGTGCCAGCAGTCCTCGGACCGATTATAATTCACCCCTCCACTTT
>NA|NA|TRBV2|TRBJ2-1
CASTQEESNEQFF
TGTGCCAGCACCCAAGAAGAAAGCAATGAGCAGTTCTTC
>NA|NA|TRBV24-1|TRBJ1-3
CATSEAGPLDGNTIYF
TGTGCCACCAGTGAAGCGGGGCCCCTGGACGGAAACACCATATATTTT
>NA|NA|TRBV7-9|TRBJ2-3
CASSSPGVSTDTQYF
TGTGCCAGCAGCTCTCCCGGGGTGAGCACAGATACGCAGTATTTT
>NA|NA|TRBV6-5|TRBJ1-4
CASSYSGSTNEKLFF
TGTGCCAGCAGTTACTCAGGTTCAACTAATGAAAAACTGTTTTTT